This TCR beta chain was observed in a study of cytomegalovirus exposure and HLA in healthy donors (dated by TCRdb to 2017 to 2019). With respect to the entire study: An earlier analysis of some 550 of the donors reported more than 250 Gb of sequence data and more than 90 million unique TCR beta sequences from roughly 180 million T cells. Genome-wide SNP genotypes for about three fifths of the roughly 700 donors were used in a later genetic analysis, which treated that subset as a discovery cohort. Typing coverage differed by locus: A, B, C, DRB1 and DQB1 were typed in roughly 620-640 donors, DQA1 in around 500, DPA1 in approximately 600, and DPB1 in 472. All discovery cohort repertoires had been generated on a single sequencing platform. The study combined high-throughput TCR immunosequencing, statistical association of individual TCRs with disease status, and machine learning to predict cytomegalovirus infection status. In the later analysis, no new phenotypic data were used to find candidate immune exposures; instead, reliance was placed on TCR beta sequences and their occurrence across donors. Across approximately 420 genotyped donors of the cohort, an average of about 240,000 unique TCR beta nucleotide sequences per donor were sequenced, and 15% to 20% of those sequences were non-productive. The study aimed to test whether signatures of past pathogen exposure could be identified by cataloging public T cell receptors. Donor age, sex, ethnicity and CMV serostatus were collected together with the repertoire data. The study profiled the T cell repertoires of around 700 subjects by immunosequencing and related them to cytomegalovirus serostatus. Along with the roughly 610-subject first cohort, a separate validation cohort of over 90 different subjects was used. An earlier analysis of around 580 of the donors used high-throughput TCR beta sequencing to judge whether each TCR beta V gene segment behaved as functional or pseudogenic. Of the approximately 400 genotyped donors, over 80% were placed in the genetic ancestry cluster associated with self-reported Caucasian donors. A later analysis re-examined previously published TCR beta repertoires from more than 550 donors and added high-resolution HLA genotyping to investigate patterns of TCR occurrence. Roughly five DR-DQ haplotypes were handled as single units for association and clustering because linkage in the cohort was strong. HLA typing included class I and class II loci at four-digit resolution. An early release covering roughly 640 HLA-typed donors comprised 300 to 350 gigabases of sequencing data and about 90 million unique TCR sequences.

The library was prepared using the immunoSEQ multiplex PCR assay. A mixture of 60 forward primers for TCR Vbeta segments and 13 reverse primers for TCR Jbeta segments was used in the multiplex PCR. The CDR3 region of rearranged TCR beta genes was amplified from genomic DNA with a multiplex PCR assay. On the Illumina HiSeq System, the amplified TCR beta libraries were sequenced as 87-base-pair reads. The authors' analysis ran thus. Across the 600 to 700 repertoires, a later analysis counted some 80 million unique TCR beta chains, approximately 10 million of which were shared by at least two donors. To remove PCR and sequencing errors, raw reads were error-corrected and collapsed into unique sequences using a nearest-neighbor algorithm that merged closely related sequences. Alignment of CDR3 sequences to IMGT reference sequences was used to assign V, D and J gene segments. For a sequence to be retained, at least a six-nucleotide match to both a V gene segment and a J gene segment was required. Rearrangements were called productive when the CDR3 lacked stop codons and stayed in frame with V and J; all others were non-productive. CDR3 was defined by IMGT convention, running from the second conserved V-encoded cysteine to the conserved J-encoded phenylalanine. The earlier analysis of fewer than 700 of the donors excluded sequences that lacked an unambiguous match to a single V gene segment. In an earlier analysis of a few hundred of the donors, V segments were called functional above 56.7% productive rearrangements and were called segregating when the between-donor standard deviation exceeded 5%. A statistical classification framework was built for diagnosing cytomegalovirus status from the catalog of TCR beta chain sequences. In a later analysis, V and J genes were assigned by comparing TCR nucleotide sequences against IMGT/GENE-DB human TR gene sequences. Using the TCRdist pipeline, a later analysis assigned CDR3 sequences along with most-parsimonious VDJ recombination scenarios. A later analysis defined each TCR beta chain by its CDR3 amino acid sequence plus V-gene family, and excluded reads lacking a unique V-gene family. To address suspected cross-contamination and a sequencing artifact, a later analysis removed 592 highly shared, low-generation-probability nucleotide sequences. For each public chain, a later analysis derived a clonal expansion index from normalized ranks of inferred template counts within each repertoire. In a later analysis, generation probabilities were computed with a VDJ recombination model fitted to out-of-frame rearrangements, and the resulting probabilities were checked against IGoR. A later analysis scored TCR-TCR, TCR-HLA and TCR-CMV co-occurrence with hypergeometric tests, applying a repertoire-size bias correction to TCR pairs. To estimate false discovery rates, a later analysis permuted the HLA or CMV assignments 20 times. A later analysis grouped co-occurring TCRs with DBSCAN, adding TCRdist sequence similarity when clustering within HLA-allele-positive subsets. Repertoires with fewer than 30,000 or more than 120,000 public chains, plus five repertoires with anomalous nucleotide sharing, were excluded from co-occurrence clustering. The immuneACCESS repertoire file appears here via TCRdb, limited to in-frame rearrangements. These files lack a portion of the clones; in checked studies, under half of the deficit traces to unresolved V genes, and the cause of the others is not known. V and J calls and clone size are those listed in that table; D and trimming were worked out from the DNA. The sample table records 200,000 or so clones; 75% to 90% of these occur just once. Roughly 2.6% of the sample belongs to the ten largest clones.

The paper's findings and limits, for the study overall: A further reported finding was that TCR beta sequences accurately predicted the HLA-A and HLA-B alleles for most subjects in the first cohort. Specific HLA alleles were associated with about 17,000 TCR beta sequences at a false discovery rate of 0.05 in a later analysis. HLA typing was unavailable for some donors at each locus, so association tests used only the typed subset. When HLA alleles, especially DR and DQ, strongly co-occurred, TCR associations were difficult to assign to individual alleles. In a later analysis, several top co-occurrence clusters were reported to appear linked to parvovirus B19, influenza, CMV and Epstein-Barr virus. A few of the identified cytomegalovirus-associated TCR beta chains were confirmed in vitro to be specific for cytomegalovirus antigens. A later analysis found that TCR association rates varied across HLA loci, with DRB1 alleles showing the most associated TCRs and HLA-C alleles the fewest. It was suggested by the authors that the approach could potentially be generalized to other disease states and immunological phenotypes. The study gave a list of around 170 TCR beta chains associated with cytomegalovirus. Most TCR sequences were observed very rarely across donors, whereas some public TCRs were present in many individuals. Because the 87-base-pair reads could not distinguish some IMGT-functional V segments, including TRBV6-2 and TRBV6-3, those segments were excluded. An association between a missense DCLRE1C variant and V-gene and J-gene trimming of TCR beta chains was found in a later genetic analysis and replicated in an independent cohort. In a later analysis, HLA-associated TCR beta chains showed more clonal expansion and lower generation probabilities than non-associated chains that were equally common. Correlated functional status among segregating V segments might be attributable to linkage disequilibrium, but an unknown experimental factor could not be ruled out. For the cohort, immune exposure information was limited to CMV serostatus. Only TCR beta chains were sequenced in this cohort, and the absence of alpha or paired-chain data limited detectable features. Roughly uniform sequencing depth across donors was assumed in presence/absence analyses, although this assumption may not hold. Because counts were too low, 15 to 20 rarely observed V segments, including chromosome 9 orphons, were excluded from the earlier analysis of under 650 of the donors. Cytomegalovirus status was reported to be diagnosed by the classifier with high specificity and sensitivity in both the original and validation cohorts. A cluster of highly shared sequence variants was judged likely to be a technical artifact of the sequencing pipeline. According to a later analysis, most CMV-associated TCR beta chains appeared to be HLA-restricted, and the HLA associations seemed to be driven largely by CMV exposure. According to a later genetic analysis, donors in an Asian-associated ancestry cluster had fewer N-insertions in productive TCRs than the approximately 670-donor mean. In an earlier analysis of over 550 of the donors, most TCR beta V segments were observed in productive rearrangements about 87% or about 30% of the time, broadly matching IMGT annotations.

The cohort comprised under 700 healthy bone marrow donors. Cohort members were all nominally healthy when sampled, although unrecorded immune exposures were likely present. The donor was CMV seropositive and belonged to the group of over 250 seropositive cohort members. Each donor provided a peripheral blood sample, and peripheral blood mononuclear cells were used for TCR beta sequencing. The Qiagen DNeasy Blood Extraction Kit was used to extract genomic DNA from the blood cell samples. Trimming accounts for 6 bases at V and 7 bases at J, while the number of junction bases matched to no gene is 7. Its CDR3 holds 14 amino acids, cysteine through phenylalanine. Of the read, only the CDR3 DNA is kept; its 42 bases are in frame from base 1. CDR1 and CDR2 (SNHLY, FYNNEI) derive from the germline V gene. In this sample, this clone turned up a few times. The specificity of this receptor is unknown. The sample holds no much larger clone one base away, and base qualities are not on file.

The sample taken for sequencing was PBMCs. The rearranged chain carries TRBV2 and TRBJ1-5; 9 of the junction bases match TRBD1. The sequence derives from a woman between 50 and 59 years old in good health and CMV-seropositive. The nucleotide sequence is given as TGTGCCAGCAGACGGGACAGGGACGGACAGCCCCAGCATTTT. Translated, it reads CASRRDRDGQPQHF.